This T cell receptor beta chain appears in the sequencing data of a study of a mutant IDH1 vaccine in newly diagnosed glioma. The germline CDR1 and CDR2 sequences are SGHDT and YYEEEE. The CDR3 contains 14 residues. V gave up 2 bases and J gave up 9 bases, with 12 bases separating them. Profiling relied on immunoSEQ multiplex PCR, and the TCRdb table lists in-frame clones only, not all of them. Of tens of thousands of clones in the sample, over 70% were seen once. Noted time point: baseline, week 1 (first vaccination visit). As for treatment: pre-vaccination baseline after standard-of-care therapy. Source: PBMCs, taken from a glioma patient treated with radiotherapy, temozolomide or both. This rearrangement joins TRBV5-6 to TRBJ1-6; possibly TRBD1 for D (5 bases). The receptor's source is a young man with glioma. CDR3 in DNA: TGTGCCAGCAGCTTAGGAGGGGTCGGTTCACCCCTCCACTTT. It translates to CASSLGGVGSPLHF.